The entry below describes one TCR beta chain. The data were obtained in a study of blood T cell repertoires in COVID-19. Study at large: Samples of COVID-19 (acute and convalescent) were obtained from the United States, Italy and Spain. T cells, B-cell-depleted T cells, or PBMCs supplied cDNA or gDNA.

How the authors handled the data: Amplified reference gene primers provided the basis for estimating nucleated cell counts. The data were produced by immunoSEQ multiplex PCR, yet TCRdb's version contains in-frame clones alone and is incomplete. V and J calls and clone size are those listed in that table; D and trimming were worked out from the DNA. The sample contains about 52,000 clones, about nine tenths of which appear only once. From germline, CDR1 is LGHNA and CDR2 YSLEER. Trimming took 0 bases from V and 0 from J, leaving 11 bases between them. The CDR3 contains 16 residues. This chain links TRBV4-3 with TRBJ1-2; unclear D gene. This sequence was found in a man aged 65 to 79 with acute or convalescent COVID-19. Sequenced material: peripheral blood. CDR3 sequence (DNA): TGCGCCAGCAGCCAAGATCTTCGGGTAGCTAACTATGGCTACACCTTC. Protein: CASSQDLRVANYGYTF.